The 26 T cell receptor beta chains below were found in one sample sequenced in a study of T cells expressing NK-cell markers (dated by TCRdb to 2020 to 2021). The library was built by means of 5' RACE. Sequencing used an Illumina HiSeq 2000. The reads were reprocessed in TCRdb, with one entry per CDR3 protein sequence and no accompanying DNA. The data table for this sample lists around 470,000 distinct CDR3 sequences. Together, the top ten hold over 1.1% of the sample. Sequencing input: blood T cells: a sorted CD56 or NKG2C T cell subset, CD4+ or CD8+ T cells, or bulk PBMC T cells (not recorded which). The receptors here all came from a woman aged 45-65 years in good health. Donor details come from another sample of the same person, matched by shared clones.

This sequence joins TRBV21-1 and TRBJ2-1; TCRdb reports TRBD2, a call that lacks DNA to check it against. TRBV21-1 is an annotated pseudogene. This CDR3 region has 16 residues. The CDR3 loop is CASVHTGPDSYNEQFF.

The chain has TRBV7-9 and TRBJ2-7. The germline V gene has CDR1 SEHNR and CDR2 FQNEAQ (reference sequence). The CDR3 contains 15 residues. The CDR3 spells CASSFSDRGSYEQYF.

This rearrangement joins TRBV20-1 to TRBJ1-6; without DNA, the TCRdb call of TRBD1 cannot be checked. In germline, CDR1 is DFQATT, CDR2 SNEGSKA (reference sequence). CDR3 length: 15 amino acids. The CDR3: CSARDYGTENSPLHF.

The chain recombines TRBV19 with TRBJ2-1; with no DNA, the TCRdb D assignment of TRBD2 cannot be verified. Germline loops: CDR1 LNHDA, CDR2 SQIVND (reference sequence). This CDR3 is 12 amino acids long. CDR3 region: CASSPWGGGQFF.

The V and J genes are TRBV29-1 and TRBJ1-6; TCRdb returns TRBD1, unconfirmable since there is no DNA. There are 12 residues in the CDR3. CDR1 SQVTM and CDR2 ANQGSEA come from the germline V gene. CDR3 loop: CSVADRGSPLHF.

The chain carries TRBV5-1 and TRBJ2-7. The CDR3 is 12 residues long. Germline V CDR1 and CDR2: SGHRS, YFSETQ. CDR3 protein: CASSPGVYEQYF.

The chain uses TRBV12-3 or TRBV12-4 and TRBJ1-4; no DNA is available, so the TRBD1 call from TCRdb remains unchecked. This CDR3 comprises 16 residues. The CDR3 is CASSQRARDREAKLFF.

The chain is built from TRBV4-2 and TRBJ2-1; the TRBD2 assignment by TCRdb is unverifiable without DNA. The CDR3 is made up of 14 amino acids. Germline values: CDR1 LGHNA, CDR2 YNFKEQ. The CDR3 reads CASSQDYGSDEQFF.

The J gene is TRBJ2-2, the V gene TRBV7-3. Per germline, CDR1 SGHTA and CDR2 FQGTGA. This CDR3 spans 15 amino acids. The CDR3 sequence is CASSLSQLSTGELFF. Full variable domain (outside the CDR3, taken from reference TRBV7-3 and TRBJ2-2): GAGVSQTPSNKVTEKGKYVELRCDPISGHTALYWYRQSLGQGPEFLIYFQGTGAADDSGLPNDRFFAVRPEGSVSTLKIQRTERGDSAVYLCASSLSQLSTGELFFGEGSRLTVL.

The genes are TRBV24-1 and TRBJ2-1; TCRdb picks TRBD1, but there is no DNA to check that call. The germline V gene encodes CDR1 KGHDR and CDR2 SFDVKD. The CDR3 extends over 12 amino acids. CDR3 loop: CATSDWSGAQFF.

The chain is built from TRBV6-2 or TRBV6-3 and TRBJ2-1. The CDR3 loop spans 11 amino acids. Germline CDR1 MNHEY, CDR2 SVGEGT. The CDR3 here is CASSYPQAQFF.

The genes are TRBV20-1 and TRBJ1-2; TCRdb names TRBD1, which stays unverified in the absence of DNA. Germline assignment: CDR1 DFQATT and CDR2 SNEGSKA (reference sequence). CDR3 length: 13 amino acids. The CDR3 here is CSGISRGTGGYTF.

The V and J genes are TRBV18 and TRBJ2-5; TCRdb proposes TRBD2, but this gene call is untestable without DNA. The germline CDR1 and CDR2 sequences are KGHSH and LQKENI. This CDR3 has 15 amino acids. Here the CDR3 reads CASSLLTRTSETQYF.

CDR3 protein: CASSFTPVSKSSYNEQFF. The chain has TRBV7-3 and TRBJ2-1; the D gene TCRdb calls, TRBD1, cannot be checked with no DNA. This CDR3 has 18 residues. The germline CDR1 and CDR2 sequences are SGHTA and FQGTGA.

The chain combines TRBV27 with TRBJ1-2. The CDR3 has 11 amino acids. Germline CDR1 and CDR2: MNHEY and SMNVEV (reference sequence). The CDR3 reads CATAWGTGYTF.

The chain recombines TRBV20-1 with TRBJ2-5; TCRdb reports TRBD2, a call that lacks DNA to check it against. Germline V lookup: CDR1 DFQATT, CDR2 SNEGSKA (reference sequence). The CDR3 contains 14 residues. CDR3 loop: CSAGAGGGPETQYF.

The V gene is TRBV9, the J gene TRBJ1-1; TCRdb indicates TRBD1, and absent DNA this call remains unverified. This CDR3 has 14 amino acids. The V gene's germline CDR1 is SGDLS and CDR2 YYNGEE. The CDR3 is CASSVGAGNTEAFF.

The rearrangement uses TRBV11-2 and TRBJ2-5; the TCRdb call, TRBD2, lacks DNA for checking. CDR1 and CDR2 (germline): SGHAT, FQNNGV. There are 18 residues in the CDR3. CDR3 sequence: CASSSPRTSGRSREGQYF.

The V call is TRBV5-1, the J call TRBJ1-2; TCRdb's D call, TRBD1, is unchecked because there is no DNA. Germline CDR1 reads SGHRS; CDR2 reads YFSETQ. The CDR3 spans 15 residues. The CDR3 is CASSVLQGRIPDYTF.

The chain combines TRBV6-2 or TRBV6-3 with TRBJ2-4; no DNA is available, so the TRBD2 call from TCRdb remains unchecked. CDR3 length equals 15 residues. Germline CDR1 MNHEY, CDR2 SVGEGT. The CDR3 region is CASSYRREGRNIQYF.

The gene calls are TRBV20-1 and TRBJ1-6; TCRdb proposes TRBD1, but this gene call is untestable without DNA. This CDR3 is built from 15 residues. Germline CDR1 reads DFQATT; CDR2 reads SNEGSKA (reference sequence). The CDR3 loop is CSARDPQGGNSPLHF.

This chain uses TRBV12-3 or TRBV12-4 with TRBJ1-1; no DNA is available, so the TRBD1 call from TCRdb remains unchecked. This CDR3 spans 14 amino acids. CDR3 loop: CASSLWGAELVAFF.

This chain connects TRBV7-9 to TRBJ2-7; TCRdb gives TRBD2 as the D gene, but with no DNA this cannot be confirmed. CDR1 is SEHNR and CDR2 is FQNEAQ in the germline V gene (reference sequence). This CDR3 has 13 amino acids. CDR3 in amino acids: CASGRTSFYEQYF.

CDR3 residues: CSALSLAGENEQFF. The chain has TRBV20-1 and TRBJ2-1; TCRdb calls TRBD2, which cannot be checked without DNA. Germline V gene data show CDR1 as DFQATT and CDR2 as SNEGSKA (reference sequence). The length of the CDR3 is 14 residues.

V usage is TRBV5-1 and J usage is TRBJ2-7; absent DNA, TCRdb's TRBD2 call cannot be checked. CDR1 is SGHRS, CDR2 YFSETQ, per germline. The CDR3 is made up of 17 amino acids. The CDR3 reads CASSSENTLAGATEQYF. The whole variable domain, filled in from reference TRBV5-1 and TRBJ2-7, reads KAGVTQTPRYLIKTRGQQVTLSCSPISGHRSVSWYQQTPGQGLQFLFEYFSETQRNKGNFPGRFSGRQFSNSRSEMNVSTLELGDSALYLCASSSENTLAGATEQYFGPGTRLTVT.

CDR3 loop: CASSQRRGNRGYTF. The chain uses TRBV3-1 and TRBJ1-2; TCRdb designates TRBD1, a call that cannot be tested without DNA. Germline values: CDR1 LGHDT, CDR2 YNNKEL (reference sequence). The CDR3 is 14 residues long.